This is a list of T cell receptor beta chains from one sample in a study of blood T cell repertoires in COVID-19. This table comes from immunoSEQ multiplex PCR, and its TCRdb copy is limited to in-frame clones, with some not included. The sample shows around 360,000 clones, 87% of them seen only once. Sequenced sample: peripheral blood. The receptors were sampled from a woman aged 30 to 39 with COVID-19, enrolled during active disease. CDR3s include the opening cysteine and the closing phenylalanine or tryptophan. A D gene is named only where the DNA matches it firmly. Size values are once, few and many counts, or a class for expanded clones, and some rows have none.

TRBV4-2	TRBD1	few	TRBJ1-5	CASSQENRGQPQHF	TGTGCCAGCAGCCAAGAAAACAGGGGGCAGCCCCAGCATTTT
TRBV6-5	TRBD1	once	TRBJ1-6	CASSYGQGVSPLHF	TGTGCCAGCAGTTACGGACAGGGAGTGTCACCCCTCCACTTT
TRBV30	-	-	TRBJ2-7	CAWSVTALDNSYEQYF	TGTGCCTGGAGTGTCACCGCTCTGGACAACTCCTACGAGCAGTACTTC
TRBV4-3	-	-	TRBJ2-7	CASSQNSGKAYEQYF	TGCGCCAGCAGCCAGAATTCAGGGAAAGCCTACGAGCAGTACTTC
TRBV5-1	TRBD2	-	TRBJ2-1	CASSLTGTSGSQQFF	TGCGCCAGCAGCTTGACCGGGACTAGCGGGAGCCAGCAGTTCTTC
TRBV28	-	-	TRBJ2-3	CASRDSFRDTQYF	TGTGCCAGCAGGGACTCTTTTAGGGATACGCAGTATTTT
TRBV5-5	-	-	TRBJ2-7	CASSFFDGTYEQYF	TGTGCCAGCAGCTTTTTCGACGGGACCTACGAGCAGTACTTC
TRBV18	TRBD1	-	TRBJ2-7	CASSRTGTAYEQYF	TGTGCCAGCTCACGAACTGGGACAGCCTACGAGCAGTACTTC
TRBV7-2	-	-	TRBJ1-1	CASSLQPSDTEAFF	TGTGCCAGCAGTCTACAGCCTTCTGACACTGAAGCTTTCTTT
TRBV11-1	-	-	TRBJ2-3	CASSLFRGRDTQYF	TGTGCCAGCAGCTTATTCAGGGGGAGGGATACGCAGTATTTT
TRBV7-3	-	-	TRBJ2-3	CASSLTGLLGDTQYF	TGTGCCAGCAGCTTAACGGGGCTGCTTGGAGATACGCAGTATTTT
TRBV6-2/TRBV6-3	-	-	TRBJ2-7	CASSYSISPLGNPYEQYF	TGTGCCAGCAGTTACTCGATCTCTCCTCTTGGCAATCCCTACGAGCAGTACTTC
TRBV4-2	-	few	TRBJ1-2	CASSQVGDTANYGYTF	TGTGCCAGCAGCCAAGTAGGCGACACAGCTAACTATGGCTACACCTTC
TRBV5-1	-	-	TRBJ1-5	CASSLGQNQPQHF	TGCGCCAGCAGCTTGGGACAAAATCAGCCCCAGCATTTT
TRBV10-3	-	once	TRBJ2-5	CAISGTQETQYF	TGTGCCATCAGTGGCACACAAGAGACCCAGTACTTC
TRBV6-2/TRBV6-3	TRBD2	-	TRBJ2-7	CASSIPHRIRRENYEQYF	TGTGCCAGCAGCATACCCCATCGGATAAGGCGGGAGAACTACGAGCAGTACTTC
TRBV5-3	-	-	TRBJ2-5	CARSLEAGSQETQYF	TGTGCCAGAAGCTTGGAGGCGGGTTCCCAAGAGACCCAGTACTTC
TRBV6-2/TRBV6-3	-	-	TRBJ2-5	CASSPTSLFETQYF	TGTGCCAGCAGTCCCACTAGCCTATTCGAGACCCAGTACTTC
TRBV6-4	-	many	TRBJ2-2	CASSEGQDTGELFF	TGTGCCAGCAGTGAGGGCCAGGACACCGGGGAGCTGTTTTTT
TRBV3-1/TRBV3-2	TRBD2	-	TRBJ2-2	CASSQASGRAYGTGELFF	TGTGCCAGCAGCCAAGCTAGCGGGAGGGCCTATGGCACCGGGGAGCTGTTTTTT
TRBV28	-	-	TRBJ2-7	CASESSYEQYF	TGTGCCAGCGAGAGCTCCTACGAGCAGTACTTC
TRBV28	TRBD1	-	TRBJ1-6	CASSLARETGGESPLHF	TGTGCCAGCAGTTTAGCTAGGGAGACAGGGGGCGAGTCACCCCTCCACTTT
TRBV27	-	-	TRBJ2-4	CASSLSGRGIQYF	TGTGCCAGCAGTCTAAGCGGACGAGGCATTCAGTACTTC
TRBV24-1	-	-	TRBJ2-7	CATSAAGTYEQYF	TGTGCCACCAGTGCGGCAGGTACCTACGAGCAGTACTTC
TRBV5-1	TRBD1	-	TRBJ1-3	CASSLAQGVYTIYF	TGCGCCAGCAGCTTGGCCCAGGGGGTTTACACCATATATTTT
TRBV2	-	-	TRBJ1-6	CASRQAHNSPLHF	TGTGCCAGTAGACAGGCACATAATTCACCCCTCCACTTT
TRBV30	TRBD1	-	TRBJ1-2	CAWSRTGKDGYTF	TGTGCCTGGAGTCGGACAGGGAAAGATGGCTACACCTTC
TRBV7-6	-	-	TRBJ1-2	CASSLGDTRMDGYTF	TGTGCCAGCAGCTTAGGGGACACGCGAATGGATGGCTACACCTTC
TRBV19	TRBD1	-	TRBJ1-1	CASSMDREGTEAFF	TGTGCCAGTAGTATGGACAGGGAGGGCACTGAAGCTTTCTTT
TRBV6-5	-	once	TRBJ2-7	CASRRDSGGTYEQYF	TGTGCCAGCAGGCGGGACAGCGGGGGAACCTACGAGCAGTACTTC
TRBV5-1	-	-	TRBJ2-7	CASSWRDFASYEQYF	TGCGCCAGCAGCTGGCGGGACTTCGCTTCCTACGAGCAGTACTTC
TRBV3-1/TRBV3-2	-	-	TRBJ2-7	CASSQGFRVTSYEQYF	TGTGCCAGCAGCCAAGGATTCAGAGTGACATCCTACGAGCAGTACTTC
TRBV30	-	-	TRBJ2-1	CAAGGPEKVF	TGTGCTGCAGGGGGGCCAGAGAAAGTCTTC
TRBV6-1	TRBD1	-	TRBJ2-1	CASSGQDRGRYNEQFF	TGTGCCAGCAGTGGCCAGGACAGGGGGCGATACAATGAGCAGTTCTTC
TRBV6-2/TRBV6-3	TRBD2	-	TRBJ2-7	CASSSAGGPYEQYF	TGTGCCAGCAGTTCAGCGGGAGGACCCTACGAGCAGTACTTC
TRBV19	-	-	TRBJ2-6	CASSIAPSRTGANVLTF	TGTGCCAGTAGTATAGCCCCCTCCAGAACTGGGGCCAACGTCCTGACTTTC
TRBV12-5	TRBD2	-	TRBJ2-7	CASGLALAGGLYEQYF	TGTGCTAGTGGTTTGGCCCTAGCGGGAGGCCTCTACGAGCAGTACTTC
TRBV6-1	TRBD1	-	TRBJ2-1	CASSERDSEYNEQFF	TGTGCCAGCAGTGAGAGGGACAGCGAATACAATGAGCAGTTCTTC
TRBV9	TRBD2	-	TRBJ2-5	CASSAGALAGKETQYF	TGTGCCAGCAGCGCAGGGGCCTTAGCGGGAAAAGAGACCCAGTACTTC
TRBV12-5	TRBD1	-	TRBJ2-3	CASGIGQASTDTQYF	TGTGCTAGTGGTATCGGACAGGCTAGCACAGATACGCAGTATTTT
TRBV6-4	-	-	TRBJ2-1	CASSDSGLGGNEQFF	TGTGCCAGCAGTGACTCAGGACTCGGCGGGAATGAGCAGTTCTTC
TRBV2	-	-	TRBJ2-2	CASTIVGGTGELFF	TGTGCCAGCACCATTGTGGGGGGCACCGGGGAGCTGTTTTTT
TRBV27	TRBD1	once	TRBJ2-7	CASSTDRGYEQYF	TGTGCCAGCAGTACTGACAGGGGCTACGAGCAGTACTTC
TRBV7-8	-	-	TRBJ2-3	CASSYASSTDTQYF	TGTGCCAGCAGCTATGCCAGTAGCACAGATACGCAGTATTTT
TRBV5-1	-	-	TRBJ2-2	CASSLWADLTGELFF	TGCGCCAGCAGCTTGTGGGCAGATTTAACCGGGGAGCTGTTTTTT
TRBV23-1	-	-	TRBJ2-7	CASSQSLDFLYEQYF	TGCGCCAGCAGTCAATCGTTGGACTTCCTCTACGAGCAGTACTTC
TRBV14	TRBD1	-	TRBJ2-2	CASSPTGARTGELFF	TGTGCCAGCAGCCCCACAGGGGCGCGCACCGGGGAGCTGTTTTTT
TRBV6-5	-	-	TRBJ2-5	CASSIHRQETQYF	TGTGCCAGCAGTATCCACAGGCAAGAGACCCAGTACTTC
TRBV5-1	TRBD1	-	TRBJ1-6	CASSRARDRGSPLHF	TGCGCCAGCAGCCGGGCCCGGGACAGGGGCTCACCCCTCCACTTT
TRBV19	TRBD1	-	TRBJ1-5	CASSTRQGTGNQPQHF	TGTGCCAGTAGTACCCGACAGGGAACGGGCAATCAGCCCCAGCATTTT
TRBV7-2	TRBD1	-	TRBJ1-2	CASSNDRAAGYTF	TGTGCCAGCAGCAATGACAGGGCCGCCGGCTACACCTTC
TRBV4-2	TRBD2	-	TRBJ2-3	CASSRTSSTDTQYF	TGTGCCAGCAGCCGGACTAGCAGCACAGATACGCAGTATTTT
TRBV9	TRBD1	-	TRBJ1-2	CASSVGGTGASFDGYTF	TGTGCCAGCAGCGTAGGCGGGACAGGGGCCTCTTTCGATGGCTACACCTTC
TRBV30	TRBD1	-	TRBJ2-1	CAWSVSVDRGNEQFF	TGTGCCTGGAGTGTGTCGGTGGACAGGGGCAATGAGCAGTTCTTC
TRBV7-9	TRBD2	-	TRBJ2-7	CASLIAGGDEQYF	TGTGCCAGCCTGATAGCGGGAGGAGACGAGCAGTACTTC
TRBV5-4	TRBD2	-	TRBJ2-3	CASSLELAGATDTQYF	TGTGCCAGCAGCTTGGAACTAGCGGGAGCAACAGATACGCAGTATTTT
TRBV6-4	TRBD1	-	TRBJ2-2	CASRRQGANTGELFF	TGTGCCAGCAGAAGGCAGGGGGCGAACACCGGGGAGCTGTTTTTT